This T cell receptor beta chain came from a study of PD-1 blockade in classical Hodgkin lymphoma. Study results and limitations: Patients newly diagnosed and complete responders had comparable baseline diversity.

Sequencing used immunoSEQ multiplex PCR; TCRdb keeps in-frame clones, though not all of them. The sample shows 90,000 to 120,000 clones, roughly 87% of them seen only once. Note on this clone: Antigen unknown.

Each of the patients experienced relapse following autologous stem cell transplantation, and their brentuximab vedotin exposure differed. Complete response, partial response or progressive disease was recorded as best response. This CDR3 is built from 16 residues. Germline values: CDR1 MNHNS, CDR2 SASEGT. Deletions cut 2 bases from V and 3 bases from J, with 13 bases between. V and J are TRBV6-1 and TRBJ2-2, with a weak D call TRBD2 (7 bases). The TCR originated in a human donor with classical Hodgkin lymphoma. The specimen was peripheral blood mononuclear cells (PBMCs), collected before the second cycle of nivolumab. The CDR3 sequence: CASSEWEGGHTGELFF. The CDR3 DNA follows: TGTGCCAGCAGTGAATGGGAGGGGGGCCACACCGGGGAGCTGTTTTTT.